The clone carrying this T cell receptor beta chain was seen only a few times. Its antigen remains unknown. The listed genes are named as in mouse. The read stops 4 residues short of the end of the CDR3; the missing end is completed from the germline J gene. Germline V gene sequence: CDR1 NSHNY, CDR2 SYGAGN. The V end lost 1 base, the J end lost 4 bases, and 11 bases lay between the germline ends. CDR3 length equals 14 residues. This entry is derived from a study of CD8+ T cells in alopecia areata. On the basis of CD4, CD8alpha, NKG2D, NKG2ACE and other markers, pooled cutaneous lymph node cells were sorted. Study results and limitations: An increase in clonality over normal scalp was evident in lesional scalp, especially alopecia totalis/universalis. Mouse data revealed clearer TCR sharing than patient data did, a gap possibly tied to HLA.

Extracted from the samples, RNA was reverse transcribed into cDNA to serve as the sequencing template. The assay was immunoSEQ multiplex PCR, and TCRdb's table has in-frame clones only and misses some. The sample was found to contain about 270,000 clones, and every one recurs. The specimen sequenced was CD4+ T cells sorted from a lymph node. The source of this sequence is a C3H/HeJ mouse with alopecia areata. Mice of this strain are of MHC haplotype H2-k. The V and J genes are TRBV13-1 and TRBJ1-1, with D perhaps TRBD1 (6 bases). The part of the CDR3 DNA that was read is TGTGCCAGCAGTGATCGGCAGGGGTCCACA. Amino acid sequence: CASSDRQGST. The complete CDR3 reads CASSDRQGSTEVFF.